The rows below give T cell receptor beta chains drawn from one sample of a study of shared clonotypes between healthy human individuals. Method: immunoSEQ multiplex PCR; TCRdb's copy keeps in-frame clones and lacks some. The sample has some 790,000 clones; about two thirds are singletons. The sequenced material came from memory CD4+ T cells sorted from blood. The origin of the receptors is a woman aged 30 to 39 in good health. The CDR3 runs from the conserved cysteine through the conserved F or W. Fields, in order: D gene, clone size, V gene, J gene, CDR3 DNA, CDR3 protein. D genes are given only for firm matches. Size values are once, few and many counts, or a class for expanded clones, and some rows have none.

d_call: NA
clone_size: NA
v_call: TRBV7-6
j_call: TRBJ2-5
cdr3_nt: TGTGCCAGCAGCTTAGCGCCAGGGTGGCGGGAGACCCAGTACTTC
cdr3_aa: CASSLAPGWRETQYF

d_call: NA
clone_size: NA
v_call: TRBV4-1
j_call: TRBJ2-3
cdr3_nt: TGCGCCAGCAGCCAAGATCCGGGATCTAGCACAGATACGCAGTATTTT
cdr3_aa: CASSQDPGSSTDTQYF

d_call: TRBD1
clone_size: NA
v_call: TRBV12-5
j_call: TRBJ1-2
cdr3_nt: TGTGCTAGTGGCTCCGGACAGGGGAACTATGGCTACACCTTC
cdr3_aa: CASGSGQGNYGYTF

d_call: TRBD1
clone_size: NA
v_call: TRBV11-2
j_call: TRBJ1-4
cdr3_nt: TGTGCCAGCAGCTTAGCGCTGACAGGGTCACAAAAACTGTTTTTT
cdr3_aa: CASSLALTGSQKLFF

d_call: NA
clone_size: NA
v_call: TRBV2
j_call: TRBJ2-1
cdr3_nt: TGTGCCAGCATCGGGCAGGGTAAAAGGAGCTCCTACAATGAGCAGTTCTTC
cdr3_aa: CASIGQGKRSSYNEQFF

d_call: NA
clone_size: few
v_call: TRBV6-1
j_call: TRBJ2-7
cdr3_nt: TGTGCCAGCAGTGAATGGGCCGACCGAGGCGAGCAGTACTTC
cdr3_aa: CASSEWADRGEQYF

d_call: NA
clone_size: NA
v_call: TRBV19
j_call: TRBJ1-3
cdr3_nt: TGTGCCACCAGGAGGAACAGATTCTCTGGAAACACCATATATTTT
cdr3_aa: CATRRNRFSGNTIYF

d_call: NA
clone_size: NA
v_call: TRBV28
j_call: TRBJ1-2
cdr3_nt: TGTGCCAGCAGTCGGGGGGCGGGTGGCTACACCTTC
cdr3_aa: CASSRGAGGYTF

d_call: NA
clone_size: NA
v_call: TRBV18
j_call: TRBJ1-1
cdr3_nt: TGTGCCAGCTCACCGATACCCGGGACCACTGAAGCTTTCTTT
cdr3_aa: CASSPIPGTTEAFF

d_call: NA
clone_size: few
v_call: TRBV14
j_call: TRBJ2-5
cdr3_nt: TGTGCCAGCAGCTTCCAAGAGACCCAGTACTTC
cdr3_aa: CASSFQETQYF

d_call: NA
clone_size: NA
v_call: TRBV6-5
j_call: TRBJ1-5
cdr3_nt: TGTGCCAGCAGTGAAGATCTCAGCCAGCCCCAGCATTTT
cdr3_aa: CASSEDLSQPQHF

d_call: NA
clone_size: NA
v_call: TRBV6-1
j_call: TRBJ2-7
cdr3_nt: TGTGCCAGCAGTGAAGGGTGGTGGCAGGGGGGCCAGTACGAGCAGTACTTC
cdr3_aa: CASSEGWWQGGQYEQYF

d_call: NA
clone_size: NA
v_call: TRBV18
j_call: TRBJ1-5
cdr3_nt: TGTGCCAGCTCACCCGGCGCTGGGCTTGGCAATCAGCCCCAGCATTTT
cdr3_aa: CASSPGAGLGNQPQHF

d_call: NA
clone_size: NA
v_call: TRBV2
j_call: TRBJ1-1
cdr3_nt: TGTGCCAGCCTGGTGGAGGGAGTCACTGAAGCTTTCTTT
cdr3_aa: CASLVEGVTEAFF

d_call: TRBD2
clone_size: NA
v_call: TRBV5-1
j_call: TRBJ2-1
cdr3_nt: TGCGCCAGCAGCTTGGTACTAGCGGCATACAGAAATGAGCAGTTCTTC
cdr3_aa: CASSLVLAAYRNEQFF

d_call: TRBD2
clone_size: NA
v_call: TRBV29-1
j_call: TRBJ2-2
cdr3_nt: TGCAGCGTCTCGGGACTAAACACCGGGGAGCTGTTTTTT
cdr3_aa: CSVSGLNTGELFF

d_call: NA
clone_size: NA
v_call: TRBV30
j_call: TRBJ1-2
cdr3_nt: TGTGCCTGGAGTAGTCTCGAGGGCTATGGCTACACCTTC
cdr3_aa: CAWSSLEGYGYTF

d_call: TRBD2
clone_size: NA
v_call: TRBV23-1
j_call: TRBJ2-2
cdr3_nt: TGCGCCAGCAGTCAATCTGCGACTAGCGGGACCAACACCGGGGAGCTGTTTTTT
cdr3_aa: CASSQSATSGTNTGELFF

d_call: TRBD2
clone_size: NA
v_call: TRBV5-1
j_call: TRBJ2-1
cdr3_nt: TGCGCCAGCAGCGACCGACTAGCGGGAGGCTACAATGAGCAGTTCTTC
cdr3_aa: CASSDRLAGGYNEQFF

d_call: NA
clone_size: once
v_call: TRBV19
j_call: TRBJ2-2
cdr3_nt: TGTGCCAGTACCGGTACTCGGCTTTCCGGGGAGCTGTTTTTT
cdr3_aa: CASTGTRLSGELFF

d_call: NA
clone_size: NA
v_call: TRBV27
j_call: TRBJ1-2
cdr3_nt: TGTGCCAGCAGTTTACAGGTCAACTATGGCTACACCTTC
cdr3_aa: CASSLQVNYGYTF

d_call: NA
clone_size: NA
v_call: TRBV4-2
j_call: TRBJ2-7
cdr3_nt: TGTGCCAGCAGCCGGGCTGGTTGGTCAGGTCAAGGAGAGCAGTACTTC
cdr3_aa: CASSRAGWSGQGEQYF

d_call: NA
clone_size: NA
v_call: TRBV28
j_call: TRBJ1-1
cdr3_nt: TGTGCCAGCAGAGACACTGAAGCTTTCTTT
cdr3_aa: CASRDTEAFF

d_call: NA
clone_size: NA
v_call: TRBV19
j_call: TRBJ1-2
cdr3_nt: TGTGCCAGTACAGGCAGCTTAAGCCATGGCTACACCTTC
cdr3_aa: CASTGSLSHGYTF

d_call: NA
clone_size: NA
v_call: TRBV29-1
j_call: TRBJ2-7
cdr3_nt: TGCAGCGTTGTGGAGGGAGCCACCTACGAGCAGTACTTC
cdr3_aa: CSVVEGATYEQYF

d_call: TRBD1
clone_size: NA
v_call: TRBV19
j_call: TRBJ1-5
cdr3_nt: TGTGCCAGTAGTTTACAGGGGGGCAATCAGCCCCAGCATTTT
cdr3_aa: CASSLQGGNQPQHF

d_call: NA
clone_size: NA
v_call: TRBV28
j_call: TRBJ2-1
cdr3_nt: TGTGCCAGCAGTTTAGGGAGCGGGTCCGGGCCTTCTGGCTCCTACAATGAGCAGTTCTTC
cdr3_aa: CASSLGSGSGPSGSYNEQFF

d_call: NA
clone_size: NA
v_call: TRBV5-1
j_call: TRBJ2-5
cdr3_nt: TGCGCCAGCAGCTTGACAGGATTAGGAGAGACCCAGTACTTC
cdr3_aa: CASSLTGLGETQYF

d_call: NA
clone_size: NA
v_call: TRBV5-1
j_call: TRBJ2-1
cdr3_nt: TGCGCCAGCAGCTTGGCTAGTCCTGGTTACAATGAGCAGTTCTTC
cdr3_aa: CASSLASPGYNEQFF